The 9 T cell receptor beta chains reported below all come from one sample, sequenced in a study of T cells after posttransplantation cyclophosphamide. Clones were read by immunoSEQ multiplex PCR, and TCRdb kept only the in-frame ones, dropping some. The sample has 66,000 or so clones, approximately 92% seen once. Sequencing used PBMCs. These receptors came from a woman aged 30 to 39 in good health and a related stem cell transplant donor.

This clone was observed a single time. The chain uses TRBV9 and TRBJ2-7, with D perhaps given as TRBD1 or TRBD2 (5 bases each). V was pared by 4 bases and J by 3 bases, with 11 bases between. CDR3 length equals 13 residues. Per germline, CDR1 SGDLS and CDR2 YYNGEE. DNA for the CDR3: TGTGCCAGCAGCCCGCGAGGGGACTACGAGCAGTACTTC. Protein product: CASSPRGDYEQYF.

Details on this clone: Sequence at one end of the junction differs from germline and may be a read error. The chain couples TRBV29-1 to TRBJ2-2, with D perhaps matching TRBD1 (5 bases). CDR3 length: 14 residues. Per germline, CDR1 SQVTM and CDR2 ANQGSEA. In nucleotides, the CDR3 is TGCAGCGTTCAAGACAGAGCGAACACCGGGGAGCTGTTTTTT. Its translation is CSVQDRANTGELFF.

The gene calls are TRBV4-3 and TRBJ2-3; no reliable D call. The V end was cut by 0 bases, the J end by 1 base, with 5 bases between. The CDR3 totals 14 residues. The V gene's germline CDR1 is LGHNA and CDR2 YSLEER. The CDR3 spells CASSQDLGTDTQYF. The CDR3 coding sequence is TGCGCCAGCAGCCAAGATCTGGGCACAGATACGCAGTATTTT.

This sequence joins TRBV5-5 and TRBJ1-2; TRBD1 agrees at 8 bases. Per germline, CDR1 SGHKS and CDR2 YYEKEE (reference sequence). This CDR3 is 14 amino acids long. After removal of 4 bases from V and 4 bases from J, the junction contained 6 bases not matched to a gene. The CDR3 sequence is CASSHRTGTYGYTF. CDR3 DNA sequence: TGTGCCAGCAGCCACAGGACAGGGACCTATGGCTACACCTTC. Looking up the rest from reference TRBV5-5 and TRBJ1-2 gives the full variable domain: DAGVTQSPTHLIKTRGQQVTLRCSPISGHKSVSWYQQVLGQGPQFIFQYYEKEERGRGNFPDRFSARQFPNYSSELNVNALLLGDSALYLCASSHRTGTYGYTFGSGTRLTVV.

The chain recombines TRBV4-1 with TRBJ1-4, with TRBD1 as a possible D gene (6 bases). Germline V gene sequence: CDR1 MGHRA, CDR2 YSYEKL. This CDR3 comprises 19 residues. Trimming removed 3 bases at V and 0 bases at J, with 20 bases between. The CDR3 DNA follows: TGCGCCAGCAGCCAGAGCAGGGGCACTGGTGGGACAACTAATGAAAAACTGTTTTTT. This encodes CASSQSRGTGGTTNEKLFF.

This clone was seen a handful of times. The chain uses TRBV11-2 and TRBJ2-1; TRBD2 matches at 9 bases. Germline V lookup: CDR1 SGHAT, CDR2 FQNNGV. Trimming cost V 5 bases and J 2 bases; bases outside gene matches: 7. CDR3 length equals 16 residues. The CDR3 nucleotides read TGTGCCAGCAGCCATCTAGCGGGGAGTACCTACAATGAGCAGTTCTTC. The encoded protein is CASSHLAGSTYNEQFF.

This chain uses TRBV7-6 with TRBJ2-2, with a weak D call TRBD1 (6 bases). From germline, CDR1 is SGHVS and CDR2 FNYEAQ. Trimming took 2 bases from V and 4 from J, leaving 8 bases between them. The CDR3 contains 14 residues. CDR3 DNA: TGTGCCAGCAGCTTAAAAGGGGGCACCGGGGAGCTGTTTTTT. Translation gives CASSLKGGTGELFF. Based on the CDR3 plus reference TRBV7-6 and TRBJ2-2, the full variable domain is GAGVSQSPRYKVTKRGQDVALRCDPISGHVSLYWYRQALGQGPEFLTYFNYEAQQDKSGLPNDRFSAERPEGSISTLTIQRTEQRDSAMYRCASSLKGGTGELFFGEGSRLTVL.

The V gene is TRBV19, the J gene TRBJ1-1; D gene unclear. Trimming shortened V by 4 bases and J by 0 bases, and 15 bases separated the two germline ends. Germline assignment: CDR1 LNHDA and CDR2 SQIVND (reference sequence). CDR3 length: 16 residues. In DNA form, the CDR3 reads TGTGCCAGTAGTACTCAAACCGGGCCAGTGAACACTGAAGCTTTCTTT. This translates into CASSTQTGPVNTEAFF.

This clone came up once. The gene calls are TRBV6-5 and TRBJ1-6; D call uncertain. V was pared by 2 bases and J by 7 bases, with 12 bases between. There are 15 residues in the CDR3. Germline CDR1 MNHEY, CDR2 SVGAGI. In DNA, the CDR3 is TGTGCCAGCAGTTACGAACCTGTAGCCAATTCACCCCTCCACTTT. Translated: CASSYEPVANSPLHF.